Listed here are 10 T cell receptor beta chains from one sample, sequenced in a study of Ad26.COV2.S vaccination and SARS-CoV-2 variants (dated by TCRdb to 2020 to 2023). The library was prepared using the immunoSEQ multiplex PCR assay. Not all clones reach the TCRdb copy of this immuneACCESS table, which keeps in-frame sequences only. Checked studies attribute under half of the gap to unresolved V genes and leave the rest unexplained. For this sample the table gives almost 400,000 clones, of which about 89% were detected only once. Around 1.8% of the sample is taken by the ten largest. The treatment or condition label here, explained by the study, means: over 15 received Ad26.COV2.S at low or high dose, single or two shots; about 5 received placebo; per-sample allocation not given. For vaccine and placebo recipients, repertoires were sequenced using samples collected on day 63 after the first injection.

This specimen consisted of peripheral blood, obtained in a trial of Ad26.COV2.S vaccine versus placebo. The source is a person aged 18-65 years who received the Ad26.COV2.S COVID-19 vaccine or a placebo.

The V and J genes are TRBV27 and TRBJ1-1; D remains unclear. This CDR3 spans 13 amino acids. Germline CDR1 reads MNHEY; CDR2 reads SMNVEV (reference sequence). V lost 6 bases, J lost 5 bases, and 13 bases lay in between. CDR3 amino acids: CASSPWGGTEAFF. CDR3 bases: TGTGCCAGCAGCCCCTGGGGAGGGACTGAAGCTTTCTTT.

The rearrangement uses TRBV15 and TRBJ1-4; 8 bases fit TRBD1. Germline CDR1 LNHNV, CDR2 YYDKDF (reference sequence). J lost 2 bases, V lost 5 bases, and 4 bases had no gene match. CDR3 size: 15 residues. CDR3 coding DNA: TGTGCCACCAGCCCCAGGGGGCGTACTAATGAAAAACTGTTTTTT. This encodes CATSPRGRTNEKLFF.

This clone came up once. The chain uses TRBV27 and TRBJ2-7; maybe TRBD2 (6 bases). Germline lookup yields CDR1 MNHEY and CDR2 SMNVEV (reference sequence). The CDR3 is 15 amino acids. Deletions cut 3 bases from V and 0 bases from J, with 12 bases between. As DNA, the CDR3 is TGTGCCAGCAGTTTTTTAGCGGCCCGCTCCTACGAGCAGTACTTC. It specifies CASSFLAARSYEQYF.

The gene calls are TRBV18 and TRBJ2-1; D uncertain. This CDR3 has 13 residues. Germline CDR1 is KGHSH and CDR2 is LQKENI. Trimming removed 3 bases from V and 3 bases from J, with 6 bases in between. CDR3 sequence (DNA): TGTGCCAGCTCACCGTCGGACTACAATGAGCAGTTCTTC. Translating gives CASSPSDYNEQFF.

V gene TRBV28 combines with J gene TRBJ2-7, with D possibly matching TRBD2 (5 bases). Between the trimmed V and J ends, which lost 5 bases and 0 bases, there was a span of 17 bases. Germline V lookup: CDR1 MDHEN, CDR2 SYDVKM. The length of the CDR3 is 16 residues. The DNA of the CDR3 is TGTGCCAGCAGTCCGTTGAGCGGCCTAAGCTCCTACGAGCAGTACTTC. It codes for CASSPLSGLSSYEQYF.

CDR3 sequence: CATSDSLAGGHNEQFF. CDR3 in DNA: TGTGCCACCAGTGATTCCCTAGCGGGAGGACACAATGAGCAGTTCTTC. The rearrangement uses TRBV24-1 and TRBJ2-1, with TRBD2 matching over 11 bases. The V segment lost 2 bases and the J segment 5 bases; nucleotides outside the gene matches: 4. The CDR3 covers 16 residues. CDR1 and CDR2 (germline): KGHDR, SFDVKD.

This clone was counted between two and nine times. The same CDR3 can be traced to other DNA sequences in this sample. The rearrangement links TRBV6-4 to TRBJ2-1, with TRBD2 matching 10 bases. Germline V gene data show CDR1 as MRHNA and CDR2 as SNTAGT. After removal of 0 bases from V and 4 bases from J, the junction contained 0 bases not matched to a gene. This CDR3 is 15 amino acids long. In DNA form, the CDR3 reads TGTGCCAGCAGTGACTCGACTAGCGGGTACAATGAGCAGTTCTTC. The encoded protein is CASSDSTSGYNEQFF.

This clone was seen only a few times. The chain combines TRBV5-4 with TRBJ1-2, with 9 positions matching TRBD1. J gave up 5 bases and V 7 bases, and 6 bases lay outside the gene matches. CDR3 size: 13 residues. Looked up from germline, CDR1 is SGHNT and CDR2 is YYREEE (reference sequence). CDR3 in DNA: TGTGCCAGCCGGGACAGGGTTCGTTATGGCTACACCTTC. This encodes CASRDRVRYGYTF.

The genes are TRBV14 and TRBJ1-1; D not certain. CDR1 SGHDN and CDR2 FVKESK come from the germline V gene. V was cut by 4 bases and J by 1 base, with 7 bases left in between. The CDR3 consists of 13 residues. CDR3 sequence: CASSLGENTEAFF. The DNA of the CDR3 is TGTGCCAGCAGCCTCGGTGAGAACACTGAAGCTTTCTTT. Complete variable domain (other parts from reference TRBV14 and TRBJ1-1): EAGVTQFPSHSVIEKGQTVTLRCDPISGHDNLYWYRRVMGKEIKFLLHFVKESKQDESGMPNNRFLAERTGGTYSTLKVQPAELEDSGVYFCASSLGENTEAFFGQGTRLTVV.

The chain links TRBV4-3 to TRBJ1-5; D is unclear. This CDR3 has 16 residues. Trimming cost V 0 bases and J 5 bases, with 14 bases left between them. CDR1 and CDR2 from the germline V gene are LGHNA and YSLEER. CDR3 DNA: TGCGCCAGCAGCCAAGATGCCCCGGGCAGACATCAGCCCCAGCATTTT. It encodes CASSQDAPGRHQPQHF.